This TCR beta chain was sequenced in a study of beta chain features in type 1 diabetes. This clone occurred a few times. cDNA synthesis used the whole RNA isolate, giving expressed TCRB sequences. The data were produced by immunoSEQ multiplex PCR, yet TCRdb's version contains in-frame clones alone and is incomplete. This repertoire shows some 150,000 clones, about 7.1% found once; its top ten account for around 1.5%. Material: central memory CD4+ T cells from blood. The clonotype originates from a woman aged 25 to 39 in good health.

The CDR3 region is CASSLRQGSFTEAFF. The CDR3 region has the DNA TGTGCCAGCAGCCTCAGACAGGGATCATTCACTGAAGCTTTCTTT. The genes are TRBV7-6 and TRBJ1-1, with 7 nucleotides matching TRBD1. Germline-derived CDR1 and CDR2 are SGHVS and FNYEAQ. Trimming took 5 bases from V and 4 from J; bases not matched to a gene: 10. This CDR3 comprises 15 residues.